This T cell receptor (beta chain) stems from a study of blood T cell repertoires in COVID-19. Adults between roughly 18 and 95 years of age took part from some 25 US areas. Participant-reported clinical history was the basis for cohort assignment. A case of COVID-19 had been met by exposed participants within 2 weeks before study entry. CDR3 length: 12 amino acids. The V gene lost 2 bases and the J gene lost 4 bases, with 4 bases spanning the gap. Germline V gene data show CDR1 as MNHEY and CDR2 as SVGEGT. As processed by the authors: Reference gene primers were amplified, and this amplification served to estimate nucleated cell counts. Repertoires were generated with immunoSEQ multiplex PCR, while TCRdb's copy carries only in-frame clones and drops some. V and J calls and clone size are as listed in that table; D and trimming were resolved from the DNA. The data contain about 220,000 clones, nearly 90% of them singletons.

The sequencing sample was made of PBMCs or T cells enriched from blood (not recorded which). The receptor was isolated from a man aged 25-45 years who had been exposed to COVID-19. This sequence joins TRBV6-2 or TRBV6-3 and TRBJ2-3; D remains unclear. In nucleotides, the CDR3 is TGTGCCAGCAGTTACCCGGCAGATACGCAGTATTTT. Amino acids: CASSYPADTQYF.